A single sample is the source of the 5 T cell receptor beta chains below, sequenced in a study of post-analysis software for immune sequencing data. Study-level results: Compared with controls, patients had more of about 5 TRBV segments, including TRBV5-6, TRBV5-1 and TRBV20-1.

Their target antigens are unknown. The authors incorporated unique molecular identifiers into the TCR beta cDNA libraries. TCRdb redid the calling of the PCR reads with MiXCR, one entry per CDR3 protein. The repertoire holds 430,000 or so distinct CDR3 sequences, with about 39% as singletons. Sample: blood. These receptors came from a girl aged 2 to 10 with multiple sclerosis.

The V call is TRBV18, the J call TRBJ2-5, with 7 nucleotides matching TRBD1. J gave up 0 bases and V 2 bases, and 3 bases lay outside the gene matches. The CDR3 runs 15 residues. Per germline, CDR1 KGHSH and CDR2 LQKENI. The CDR3 nucleotides are TGTGCCAGCTCACCAGAGACAGGGAACCAAGAGACCCAGTACTTC. This encodes CASSPETGNQETQYF.

V is TRBV2 and J is TRBJ1-1; TRBD1 might be the D (5 bases). This CDR3 has 15 residues. Germline V gives CDR1 SNHLY, CDR2 FYNNEI. V was shortened by 5 bases and J by 2 bases, with 15 bases between the two germline ends. CDR3 coding DNA: TGTGCCAGCAGTTCAGGGTGGGGTTTTAACACTGAAGCTTTCTTT. Translated, it gives CASSSGWGFNTEAFF.

V is TRBV7-9 and J is TRBJ2-5, with no clear D. CDR1 and CDR2 (germline): SEHNR, FQNEAQ (reference sequence). The CDR3 length is 14 residues. Trimming took off 7 bases at V and 5 bases at J, with 17 bases between the two ends. Here the CDR3 reads CASTLKASWETQYF. CDR3 bases: TGTGCCAGCACCCTTAAGGCGTCGTGGGAGACCCAGTACTTC.

This clonotype has only a few counts. CDR3 bases: TGTGCCAGCTCACCACCGACAGGGGATTGGGAGACCCAGTACTTC. It codes for CASSPPTGDWETQYF. The rearrangement joins TRBV18 to TRBJ2-5; 8 bases agree with TRBD1. J was trimmed by 5 bases and V by 0 bases; bases with no gene match: 5. The CDR3 covers 15 residues. The germline V gene has CDR1 KGHSH and CDR2 LQKENI.

This clonotype was counted only a few times. The CDR3 coding sequence is TGTGCCAGCAGTTACACGGGGGGGCACCCGGTGGGGAATGAGCAGTTCTTC. Translation gives CASSYTGGHPVGNEQFF. V and J are TRBV6-5 and TRBJ2-1; 8 nucleotides align to TRBD2. Germline V lookup: CDR1 MNHEY, CDR2 SVGAGI. The length of the CDR3 is 17 residues. Trimming took 2 bases from V and 7 from J; bases not matched to a gene: 13.